One sample yielded the 6 T cell receptor beta chains listed below, sequenced in a study of blood T cell repertoires in COVID-19. Clones were read by immunoSEQ multiplex PCR, and TCRdb kept only the in-frame ones, dropping some. The profile shows approximately 350,000 clones, approximately 86% of them singletons. Source material: peripheral blood. The receptor source for this set is an older woman with COVID-19, enrolled during active disease.

The chain carries TRBV18 and TRBJ1-3; 7 bases align to TRBD1. V lost 1 base, J lost 8 bases, and 11 bases stayed unmatched. Looked up from germline, CDR1 is KGHSH and CDR2 is LQKENI. The CDR3 runs to 16 residues. CDR3 loop: CASSPRTGASADTIYF. CDR3 nucleotide sequence: TGTGCCAGCTCACCACGCACAGGGGCGAGTGCAGACACCATATATTTT.

The chain combines TRBV7-2 with TRBJ1-2, with D tentatively TRBD1 (5 bases). Per the germline V gene, CDR1 is SGHTA and CDR2 is FQGNSA. CDR3 length: 13 residues. V lost 5 bases, J lost 5 bases, and 12 bases lay in between. The CDR3 nucleotides read TGTGCCAGCAGCGCAGGGAGGCGATATGGCTACACCTTC. Translated: CASSAGRRYGYTF.

In its sample, this clone was seen once. This CDR3 reads CAWSGSRAGELFF. The CDR3 DNA is TGTGCCTGGAGCGGATCGAGGGCCGGGGAGCTGTTTTTT. The chain carries TRBV30 and TRBJ2-2; maybe TRBD2 (5 bases). CDR3 length: 13 residues. Germline V lookup: CDR1 GTSNPN, CDR2 SVGIG (reference sequence). The V gene lost 3 bases and the J gene lost 6 bases, with 11 bases spanning the gap. Full variable domain (remainder filled in from reference TRBV30 and TRBJ2-2): SQTIHQWPATLVQPVGSPLSLECTVEGTSNPNLYWYRQAAGRGLQLLFYSVGIGQISSEVPQNLSASRPQDRQFILSSKKLLLSDSGFYLCAWSGSRAGELFFGEGSRLTVL.

V gene TRBV28 combines with J gene TRBJ2-3; 10 bases map to TRBD2. With V trimmed by 6 bases and J by 3 bases, 9 bases remained unmatched. The germline CDR1 and CDR2 sequences are MDHEN and SYDVKM. CDR3 size: 16 residues. CDR3 sequence reads: CASRPLAGGQTDTQYF. CDR3 coding DNA: TGTGCCAGCAGACCTTTAGCGGGGGGCCAGACAGATACGCAGTATTTT.

The rearrangement links TRBV11-2 to TRBJ1-1; 9 bases agree with TRBD1. The CDR3 totals 13 residues. Germline CDR1 is SGHAT and CDR2 is FQNNGV. J was trimmed by 11 bases and V by 4 bases; bases with no gene match: 8. CDR3 in amino acids: CASSSYRGRGAFF. The CDR3 DNA is TGTGCCAGCAGCTCTTACAGGGGGCGCGGGGCTTTCTTT.

The V and J genes are TRBV18 and TRBJ1-1, with TRBD1 matching 7 bases. Germline V gives CDR1 KGHSH, CDR2 LQKENI. There are 15 residues in the CDR3. J was trimmed by 3 bases and V by 1 base; bases with no gene match: 5. The CDR3 loop is CASSPHQGVDTEAFF. As DNA, the CDR3 is TGTGCCAGCTCACCACACCAGGGGGTCGACACTGAAGCTTTCTTT.